This TCR beta chain was sequenced during a study of T cell repertoires in cytomegalovirus infection. This clonotype appeared a few times. CDR1 and CDR2 from the germline V gene are MNHEY and SMNVEV (reference sequence). V was clipped by 7 bases and J by 6 bases; unmatched bases: 5. The length of the CDR3 is 12 residues. TCRdb passed the reads through MiXCR, listing each CDR3 protein once. This repertoire shows under 850,000 distinct CDR3 sequences, approximately 34% found once; its top ten account for under 3%. What was sequenced was PBMCs. The chain joins TRBV27 to TRBJ1-2; TRBD1 matches 7 bases. This TCR was sampled from a human donor in good health (CMV status not recorded). Some clones in this sample may be carry-over from other donors' samples. The CDR3 loop reads CASTTGANGYTF. The CDR3 nucleotides are TGTGCCAGCACCACAGGGGCTAATGGCTACACCTTC.